The next 14 T cell receptor beta chains were all read from a single sample in a study of blood T cell repertoires in COVID-19. Here immunoSEQ multiplex PCR was the method, and the copy in TCRdb shows in-frame clones only, minus some. The sample consists of under 500,000 clones, more than 85% of them appearing once. Sequencing used peripheral blood. Every receptor here comes from a woman aged 25 to 39 with acute or convalescent COVID-19.

J is TRBJ2-7 and V is TRBV4-1; TRBD2 might be the D (6 bases). V lost 0 bases and J 3 bases, leaving 21 bases between the germline ends. CDR3 length: 18 amino acids. Per germline, CDR1 MGHRA and CDR2 YSYEKL. DNA for the CDR3: TGCGCCAGCAGCCAAGAAGACGGGGGTATTTATTCGGGCTACGAGCAGTACTTC. The encoded protein is CASSQEDGGIYSGYEQYF.

Ten or more counts support this clone. The chain links TRBV25-1 to TRBJ1-1; 9 nucleotides align to TRBD1. CDR3 size: 13 residues. CDR1 and CDR2 from the germline V gene are MGHDK and SYGVNS. The trim removed 6 bases at V and 9 bases at J, leaving 8 bases unmatched. As DNA, the CDR3 is TGTGCCAGCAGGACACAGGGGGCGACGAAAGCTTTCTTT. This sequence encodes CASRTQGATKAFF.

In this sample, this clone turned up a few times. This sequence joins TRBV30 and TRBJ1-4; 11 bases match TRBD1. J was trimmed by 3 bases and V by 3 bases; bases with no gene match: 3. Germline assignment: CDR1 GTSNPN and CDR2 SVGIG (reference sequence). This CDR3 is built from 15 residues. CDR3 loop: CAWRDRGPANEKLFF. DNA for the CDR3: TGTGCCTGGAGGGACAGGGGGCCGGCTAATGAAAAACTGTTTTTT.

The genes are TRBV7-9 and TRBJ1-5; unclear D gene. Germline loops: CDR1 SEHNR, CDR2 FQNEAQ (reference sequence). Trimming took 1 base from V and 0 from J, leaving 4 bases between them. CDR3 length: 14 residues. The CDR3 reads CASSLDHSNQPQHF. The CDR3 DNA is TGTGCCAGCAGCTTAGATCATAGCAATCAGCCCCAGCATTTT.

The chain employs TRBV11-2 and TRBJ2-7; a weak D match, TRBD1 (6 bases). The CDR3 length is 12 residues. V dropped 5 bases and J dropped 3 bases, with 8 bases sitting between them. CDR1 is SGHAT and CDR2 is FQNNGV in the germline V gene. The CDR3 bases are TGTGCCAGCAGCGCACAGGGCTACGAGCAGTACTTC. Protein: CASSAQGYEQYF.

The J gene is TRBJ2-3, the V gene TRBV9, with D perhaps TRBD2 (6 bases). The ends were cut back, 4 bases at V and 2 bases at J, with 17 bases in the middle. This CDR3 spans 16 amino acids. Germline V gene lookup returns CDR1 SGDLS and CDR2 YYNGEE. For the CDR3, the DNA is TGTGCCAGCAGCCCACCCCTCGGGGGACTCACAGATACGCAGTATTTT. It translates to CASSPPLGGLTDTQYF.

The V and J genes are TRBV6-4 and TRBJ1-1; tentatively, D is TRBD1 (6 bases). The CDR3 spans 14 residues. The V end was cut by 5 bases, the J end by 2 bases, with 12 bases between. The germline V gene encodes CDR1 MRHNA and CDR2 SNTAGT. The CDR3, as DNA: TGTGCCAGCAGTACGGACAGTTTCAACACTGAAGCTTTCTTT. The encoded protein is CASSTDSFNTEAFF.

The J gene is TRBJ2-3, the V gene TRBV5-1; D may be TRBD1 (6 bases). Between the trimmed V and J ends, which lost 4 bases and 7 bases, there was a span of 19 bases. The CDR3 is made up of 15 amino acids. CDR1 and CDR2 from the germline V gene are SGHRS and YFSETQ. DNA of the CDR3: TGCGCCAGCAGCCCCGACGAGGGGGTGGTAAATACGCAGTATTTT. Its protein product is CASSPDEGVVNTQYF.

This chain connects TRBV24-1 to TRBJ1-4, with 7 positions matching TRBD1. The CDR3 extends over 17 amino acids. Germline CDR1 KGHDR, CDR2 SFDVKD. Trimming removed 4 bases from V and 3 bases from J; junction bases left unmatched: 10. The CDR3 reads CATSEPLRQGPNEKLFF. CDR3 coding DNA: TGTGCCACCAGTGAACCTCTAAGACAGGGACCTAATGAAAAACTGTTTTTT.

This chain joins TRBV11-3 and TRBJ2-1, with D possibly being TRBD2 (7 bases). The CDR3 is 15 amino acids. V was cut by 4 bases and J by 9 bases, with 19 bases left in between. The germline CDR1 and CDR2 sequences are SGHNT and YENEEA. The DNA of the CDR3 is TGTGCCAGCAGCTGGGGGGGGGCGCAGGCTGCTGAGCAGTTCTTC. Encoded protein: CASSWGGAQAAEQFF.

The chain combines TRBV21-1 with TRBJ1-5. TRBV21-1 is a pseudogene locus. The CDR3 consists of 17 residues. The DNA of the CDR3 is TGTGCCAGCAGCAAAGAGCGGGTTTGTGATAGCAATCAGCCCCAGCATTTT. It is translated as CASSKERVCDSNQPQHF.

This sequence joins TRBV18 and TRBJ1-2; the D is unclear. CDR1 and CDR2 from the germline V gene are KGHSH and LQKENI. V was shortened by 4 bases and J by 3 bases, with 9 bases between the two germline ends. The CDR3 loop spans 13 amino acids. CDR3 DNA sequence: TGTGCCAGCTCACGTGAGGAGGACTATGGCTACACCTTC. Translation gives CASSREEDYGYTF.

This clone was counted ten times or more. The sample holds other DNA sequences that translate to the same CDR3. The chain recombines TRBV5-4 with TRBJ2-7; TRBD1 aligns across 7 bases. The CDR3 contains 14 residues. The V segment lost 4 bases and the J segment 4 bases; nucleotides outside the gene matches: 8. The germline V gene encodes CDR1 SGHNT and CDR2 YYREEE (reference sequence). CDR3 loop: CASSRRDRIYEQYF. DNA for the CDR3: TGTGCCAGCAGCCGTAGGGACAGAATTTACGAGCAGTACTTC.

The rearrangement links TRBV12-3 or TRBV12-4 to TRBJ1-1; D may be TRBD1 (5 bases). This CDR3 has 12 amino acids. V gave up 6 bases and J gave up 5 bases, with 10 bases separating them. The CDR3 region is CASRQEGTEAFF. CDR3 DNA sequence: TGTGCCAGCAGACAGGAGGGGACTGAAGCTTTCTTT.